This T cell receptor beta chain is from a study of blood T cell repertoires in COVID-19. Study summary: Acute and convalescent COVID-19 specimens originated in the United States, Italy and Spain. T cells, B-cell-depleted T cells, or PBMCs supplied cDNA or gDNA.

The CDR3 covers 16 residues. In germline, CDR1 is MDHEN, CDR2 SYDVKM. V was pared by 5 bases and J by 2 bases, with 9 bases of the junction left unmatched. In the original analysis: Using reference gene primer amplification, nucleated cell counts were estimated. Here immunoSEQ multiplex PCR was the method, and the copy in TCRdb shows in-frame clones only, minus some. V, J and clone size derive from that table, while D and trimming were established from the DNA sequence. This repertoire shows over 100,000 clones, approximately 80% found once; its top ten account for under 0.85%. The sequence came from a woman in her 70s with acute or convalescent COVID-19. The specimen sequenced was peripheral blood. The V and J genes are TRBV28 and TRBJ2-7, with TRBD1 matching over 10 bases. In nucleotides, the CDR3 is TGTGCCAGCAGTGCCCCGGGACAGGGGAGTCCCTACGAGCAGTACTTC. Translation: CASSAPGQGSPYEQYF.